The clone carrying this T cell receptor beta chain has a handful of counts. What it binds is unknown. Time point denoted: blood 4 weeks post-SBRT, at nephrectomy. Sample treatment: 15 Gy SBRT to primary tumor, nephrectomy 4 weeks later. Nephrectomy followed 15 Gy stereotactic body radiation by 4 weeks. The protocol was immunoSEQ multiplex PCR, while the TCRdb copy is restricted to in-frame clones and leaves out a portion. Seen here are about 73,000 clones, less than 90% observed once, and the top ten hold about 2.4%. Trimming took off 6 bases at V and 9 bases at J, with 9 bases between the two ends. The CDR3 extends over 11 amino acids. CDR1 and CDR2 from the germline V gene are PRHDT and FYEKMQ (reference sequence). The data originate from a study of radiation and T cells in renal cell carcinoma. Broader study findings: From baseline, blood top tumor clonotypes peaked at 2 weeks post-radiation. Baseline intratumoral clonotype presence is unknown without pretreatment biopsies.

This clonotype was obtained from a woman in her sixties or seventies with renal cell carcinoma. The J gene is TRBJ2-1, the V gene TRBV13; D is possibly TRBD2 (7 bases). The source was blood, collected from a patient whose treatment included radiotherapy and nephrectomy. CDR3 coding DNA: TGTGCCAGCAGGGGGGGGCGTGAGCAGTTCTTC. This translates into CASRGGREQFF.